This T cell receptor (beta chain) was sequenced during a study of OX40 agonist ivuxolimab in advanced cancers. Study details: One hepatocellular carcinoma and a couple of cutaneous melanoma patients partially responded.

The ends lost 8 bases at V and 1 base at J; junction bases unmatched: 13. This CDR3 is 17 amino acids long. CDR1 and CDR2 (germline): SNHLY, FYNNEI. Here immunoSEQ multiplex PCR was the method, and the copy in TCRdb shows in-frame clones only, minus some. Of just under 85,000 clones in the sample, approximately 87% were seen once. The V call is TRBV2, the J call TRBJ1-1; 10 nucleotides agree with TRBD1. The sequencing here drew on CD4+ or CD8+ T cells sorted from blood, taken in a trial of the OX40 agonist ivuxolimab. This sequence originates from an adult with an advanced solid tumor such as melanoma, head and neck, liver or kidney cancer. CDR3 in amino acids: CASGHDRGRGKNTEAFF. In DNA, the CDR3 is TGTGCCAGCGGCCATGACAGGGGGCGCGGTAAGAACACTGAAGCTTTCTTT. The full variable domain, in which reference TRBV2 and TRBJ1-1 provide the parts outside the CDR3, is EPEVTQTPSHQVTQMGQEVILRCVPISNHLYFYWYRQILGQKVEFLVSFYNNEISEKSEIFDDQFSVERPDGSNFTLKIRSTKLEDSAMYFCASGHDRGRGKNTEAFFGQGTRLTVV.